The entry that follows covers one T cell receptor (beta chain) sequence. Original processing methods: Amplification of reference gene primers provided the estimated nucleated cell counts. Clones were sequenced by immunoSEQ multiplex PCR, and TCRdb holds only the in-frame ones, with some missing. That table supplies the V and J calls and clone size; D and trimming were determined from the DNA. The sample has over 250,000 clones; approximately 90% are singletons. The data belong to a study of blood T cell repertoires in COVID-19. The clonotype comes from a middle-aged woman who had recovered from COVID-19. The source material was peripheral blood.

The DNA of the CDR3 is TGCGCCAGCAGCCCCGGGACTAGCGGGAGGACAGTGAGGGAGCAGTTCTTC. It is translated as CASSPGTSGRTVREQFF. The chain combines TRBV5-1 with TRBJ2-1; 15 nucleotides align to TRBD2. The CDR3 loop spans 17 amino acids. Germline V CDR1 and CDR2: SGHRS, YFSETQ. With V trimmed by 4 bases and J by 10 bases, 12 bases remained unmatched.